This T cell receptor (beta chain) is from a study of beta chain features in type 1 diabetes. As concerns this clone: Its antigen is undetermined.

CD45RO/CCR7/CD25/CD127/CD95/CD27 staining was used to isolate CD4+ naive, central memory, regulatory and stem cell-like memory cells by sorting. The authors reverse transcribed all of the isolated RNA, so sequencing captured expressed TCRB transcripts. Sequencing of naive, central memory and regulatory T cell samples gave an average of approximately 3.3 million reads. TCRdb's table, derived via immunoSEQ multiplex PCR, lists solely in-frame clones and lacks some. This sample yields hundreds of thousands of clones, of which around 15% are seen a single time; nearly 0.04% belongs to the top ten. The V gene's germline CDR1 is SNHLY and CDR2 FYNNEI. This CDR3 spans 15 amino acids. The trim removed 7 bases at V and 4 bases at J, leaving 2 bases unmatched. Study results and limitations: Within each of all four CD4+ subsets, Type 1 diabetes patients had TCRB CDR3s that were moderately but significantly shorter. A possible short-template PCR bias applies equally to patients and controls.

The rearrangement joins TRBV2 to TRBJ2-3; 16 bases are a match to TRBD2. The sequenced sample was naive CD4+ T cells from blood. The TCR sequence derives from a man between 18 and 35 years old with type 1 diabetes. The CDR3 region is CASTGTSGRADTQYF. CDR3 coding DNA: TGTGCCAGCACCGGGACTAGCGGGAGGGCAGATACGCAGTATTTT.